The entry below gives a single T cell receptor (beta chain) sequence along with its context. Its specific antigen is unknown. No much larger clone exists at a distance of one base, and base qualities are not known. In the germline V gene (reference sequence), CDR1 corresponds to MNHNY and CDR2 to SVGAGI. V has 6 bases trimmed and J has 3 bases trimmed; junction bases matching no gene number 5. From its cysteine to its phenylalanine, the CDR3 spans 14 amino acids. Only CDR3 DNA is held: 42 bases, read in frame from base 1. Using the deep immunoSEQ assay, TCR CDR3 regions were amplified from genomic DNA by multiplex PCR. Extracted genomic DNA from each cell subset was distributed evenly across all wells of several immunoSEQ 96-well plates, and each plate was treated as a replicate. Each replicate PCR for sorted subsets received around 210 ng genomic DNA, equal to tens of thousands of T cell genomes. Purified libraries were quantified with a Qubit 3.0 fluorometer, sized on a Bioanalyzer 2100, and re-quantified with the KAPA Library Quantification kit. A separate single-read 150-cycle Illumina NextSeq 550 flow cell was used to sequence each immunoSEQ 96-well plate. From the authors' description of their analysis: The immunoSEQ output contained only junctional sequences without quality scores, so filtering could not match that applied to full-length reads. Sequences were annotated with PyIR, a Python wrapper for IgBLAST v1.9, using IMGT germline references to assign V/J genes and CDR3. Reads were filtered out if the reads had weak V/J assignments (E-value above 1e-6), no CDR3, stop codons, out-of-frame junctions, or ambiguous translated residues. V3J clonotypes were defined by identical inferred V gene, J gene, and CDR3 amino acid sequence. Percentage overlap between repertoires was computed as shared unique clonotypes divided by the size of the smaller repertoire. RTK rarefaction, the Chao1 estimator, and Recon v2.1 estimates of unobserved clonotypes were used to assess repertoire richness. For all TCRbeta clonotypes obtained by the gDNA method from several donors, generation probabilities were computed with OLGA. TCRdb retrieved this table from immuneACCESS and kept in-frame rearrangements only. Not all clones are present; in checked studies, unresolved V genes account for under half, and no reason is known for the remainder. V and J calls and clone size follow that table, whereas D and trimming were derived from the DNA. For this sample there are about 1 million clones; under 80% appear just once. The top ten clones comprise approximately 1.5% of the sample.

The data stem from a study of shared clonotypes between healthy human individuals (dated by TCRdb to 2018 to 2020). Turning to the overall study: A couple of women and a few men aged 18 to 49 years were included in the cohort. For each donor, three plates each were used for CD4 naive and CD4 memory, two plates were used for CD8 naive, and one plate was used for CD8 memory. To estimate repertoire size and how much clonotypes are shared between individuals, the study performed deep sequencing of blood TCR repertoires from a few healthy adults. Different laboratories and diverse techniques were used to prepare libraries and sequence TCR repertoires, to increase sequencing depth and limit assay-specific biases. Between about 0.8 and 9 billion PBMCs per donor were obtained by leukapheresis. Study-wide conclusions, independent of this receptor: Compared with non-shared clonotypes, the clonotypes found in all four sorted-subset donors had higher generation probabilities. Naive subsets generally had larger estimated clonotype richness than memory subsets. Incomplete sequencing was indicated by rarefaction of sorted-subset datasets, despite the large sequencing depth. Because the study included only a small number of donors, the genetic and exposure-history diversity represented was limited. Based on pairwise subsampling, the degree of clonotype sharing among donors was expected to be affected by sequencing depth. Around 5.4% of naive CD4, 3.5% of naive CD8, 2% to 2.5% of memory CD4, and 0.35% to 0.5% of memory CD8 clonotypes were shared across a few donors. Sampling was limited to blood, and TCR repertoires in tissue likely differ from TCR repertoires in blood.

Healthy HIV-negative adults with no recently reported acute infections or vaccinations were included as donors. Every donor was a Caucasian adult living in Nashville, Tennessee, USA. CD4+ T cells were enriched by magnetic negative selection, after which naive cells were positively selected on CD45RA and the negative fraction was taken as the memory subset. Blood was collected by leukapheresis, and PBMCs were isolated by Ficoll-Histopaque density gradient centrifugation and then cryopreserved in liquid nitrogen vapor phase. Analytical flow cytometry was used to check the purity and quantity of each magnetically sorted T cell population. Genomic DNA was isolated from every sorted fraction and measured by UV absorbance on a Nanodrop 2000c.

The sample was memory CD4+ T cells sorted from blood. This specimen's cell subset or site label, interpreted: CD45RA-negative fraction. The source of this sequence is a man aged 18-30 years in good health. In this chain, TRBV6-6 is recombined with TRBJ1-5; 7 central nucleotides agree with TRBD1. CDR3 loop: CASSRGQVNQPQHF. The nucleotide sequence is TGTGCCAGCAGCCGCGGACAGGTCAATCAGCCCCAGCATTTT.